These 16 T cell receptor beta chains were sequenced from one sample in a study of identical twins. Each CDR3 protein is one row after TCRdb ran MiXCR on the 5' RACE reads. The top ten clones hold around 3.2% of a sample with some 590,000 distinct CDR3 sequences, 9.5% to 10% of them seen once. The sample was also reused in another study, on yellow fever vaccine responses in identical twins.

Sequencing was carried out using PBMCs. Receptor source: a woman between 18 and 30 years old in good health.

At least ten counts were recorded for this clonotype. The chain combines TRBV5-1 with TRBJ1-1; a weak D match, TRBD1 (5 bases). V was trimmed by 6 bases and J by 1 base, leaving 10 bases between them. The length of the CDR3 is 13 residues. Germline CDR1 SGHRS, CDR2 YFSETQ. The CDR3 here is CASTGTENTEAFF. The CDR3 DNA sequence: TGCGCCAGCACCGGGACGGAGAACACTGAAGCTTTCTTT.

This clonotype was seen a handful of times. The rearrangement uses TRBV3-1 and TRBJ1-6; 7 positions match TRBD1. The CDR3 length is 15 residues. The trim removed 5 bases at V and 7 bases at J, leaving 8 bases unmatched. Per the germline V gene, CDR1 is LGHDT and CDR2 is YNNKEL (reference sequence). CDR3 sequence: CASSNYRGGNSPLHF. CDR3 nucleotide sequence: TGTGCCAGCAGCAACTACAGGGGAGGGAATTCACCCCTCCACTTT.

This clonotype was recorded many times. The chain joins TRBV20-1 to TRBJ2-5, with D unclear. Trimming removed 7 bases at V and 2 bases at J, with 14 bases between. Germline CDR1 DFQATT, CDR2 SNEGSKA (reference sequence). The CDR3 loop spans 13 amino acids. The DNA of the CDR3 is TGCAGTGTCATGGGCTTTATGCAAGAGACCCAGTACTTC. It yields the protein CSVMGFMQETQYF.

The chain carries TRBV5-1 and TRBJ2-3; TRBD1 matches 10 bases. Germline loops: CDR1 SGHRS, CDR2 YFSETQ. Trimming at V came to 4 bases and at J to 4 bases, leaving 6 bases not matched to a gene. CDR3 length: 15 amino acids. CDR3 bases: TGCGCCAGCAGCAAGGGACAGGGGAAGGCAGATACGCAGTATTTT. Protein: CASSKGQGKADTQYF.

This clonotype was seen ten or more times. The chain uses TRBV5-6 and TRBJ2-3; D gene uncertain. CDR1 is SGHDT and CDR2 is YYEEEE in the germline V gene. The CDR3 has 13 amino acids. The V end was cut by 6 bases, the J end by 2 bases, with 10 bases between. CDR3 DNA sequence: TGTGCCAGCACCCGGCCTTTCACAGATACGCAGTATTTT. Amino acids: CASTRPFTDTQYF.

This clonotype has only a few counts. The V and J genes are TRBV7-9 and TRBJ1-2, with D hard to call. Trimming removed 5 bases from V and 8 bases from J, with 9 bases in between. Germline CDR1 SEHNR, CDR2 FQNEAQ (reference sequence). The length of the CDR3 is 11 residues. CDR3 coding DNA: TGTGCCAGCAGCACGATGGCGGGCTACACCTTC. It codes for CASSTMAGYTF.

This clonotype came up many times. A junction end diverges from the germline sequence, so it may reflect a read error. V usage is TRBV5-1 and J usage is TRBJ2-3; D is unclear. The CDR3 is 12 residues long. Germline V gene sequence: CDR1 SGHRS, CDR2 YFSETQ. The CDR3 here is CASSLPGDTQYF. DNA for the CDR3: TGTGCCAGCAGCCTCCCAGGAGATACGCAGTATTTT.

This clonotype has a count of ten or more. CDR3 loop: CAIRTLAGGTDTQYF. The CDR3 nucleotides read TGTGCCATAAGGACGCTAGCGGGAGGCACAGATACGCAGTATTTT. The V gene is TRBV10-3, the J gene TRBJ2-3; 10 nucleotides match TRBD2. Germline loops: CDR1 ENHRY, CDR2 SYGVKD. The CDR3 spans 15 residues. Trimming at V came to 9 bases and at J to 1 base, leaving 7 bases not matched to a gene.

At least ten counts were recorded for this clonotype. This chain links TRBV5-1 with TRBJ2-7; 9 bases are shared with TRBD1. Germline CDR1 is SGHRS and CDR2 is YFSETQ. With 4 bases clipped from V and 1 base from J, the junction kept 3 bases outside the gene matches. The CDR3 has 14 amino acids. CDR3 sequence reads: CASSRTGDSYEQYF. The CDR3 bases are TGCGCCAGCAGCCGGACAGGGGATTCCTACGAGCAGTACTTC.

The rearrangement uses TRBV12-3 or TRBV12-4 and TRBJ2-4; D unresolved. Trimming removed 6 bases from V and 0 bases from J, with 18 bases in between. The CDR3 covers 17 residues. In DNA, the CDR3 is TGTGCCAGCAGCCCGCGGTTGGGTTCTATAGCCAAAAACATTCAGTACTTC. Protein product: CASSPRLGSIAKNIQYF.

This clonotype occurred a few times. The CDR3 coding sequence is TGTGCCAGCACCAAATATGGAGGGGGCGGCGCAGATACGCAGTATTTT. Protein product: CASTKYGGGGADTQYF. This chain links TRBV12-3 or TRBV12-4 with TRBJ2-3; D possibly corresponds to TRBD1 (7 bases). This CDR3 region has 16 residues. Trimming stripped 7 bases from V and 4 bases from J, with 21 bases between.

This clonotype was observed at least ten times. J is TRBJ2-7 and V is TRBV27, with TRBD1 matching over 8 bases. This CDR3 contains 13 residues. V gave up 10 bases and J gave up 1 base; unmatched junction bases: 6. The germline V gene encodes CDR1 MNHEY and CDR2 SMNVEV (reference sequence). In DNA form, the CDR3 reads TGTGCCACCTCAGGGGGCGGGTCCTACGAGCAGTACTTC. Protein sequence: CATSGGGSYEQYF.

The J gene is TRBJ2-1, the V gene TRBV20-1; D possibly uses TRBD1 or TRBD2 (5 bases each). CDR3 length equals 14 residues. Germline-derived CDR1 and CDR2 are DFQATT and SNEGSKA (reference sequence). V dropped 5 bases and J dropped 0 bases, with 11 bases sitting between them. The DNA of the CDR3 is TGCAGTGCTCCAGAGGGGAGCTCCTACAATGAGCAGTTCTTC. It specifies CSAPEGSSYNEQFF.

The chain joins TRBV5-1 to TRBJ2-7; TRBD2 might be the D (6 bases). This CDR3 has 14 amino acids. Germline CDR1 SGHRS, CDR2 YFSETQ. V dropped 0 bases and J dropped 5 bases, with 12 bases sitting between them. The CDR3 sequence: CASSLVSTSNEQYF. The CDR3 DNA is TGCGCCAGCAGCTTGGTGAGTACTAGCAACGAGCAGTACTTC.

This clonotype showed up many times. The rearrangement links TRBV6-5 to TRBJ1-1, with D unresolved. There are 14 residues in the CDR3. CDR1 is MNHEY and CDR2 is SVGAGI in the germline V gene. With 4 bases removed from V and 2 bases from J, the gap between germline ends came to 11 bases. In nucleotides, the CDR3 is TGTGCCAGCAGTTCTTCTCAAAGTAACACTGAAGCTTTCTTT. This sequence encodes CASSSSQSNTEAFF.

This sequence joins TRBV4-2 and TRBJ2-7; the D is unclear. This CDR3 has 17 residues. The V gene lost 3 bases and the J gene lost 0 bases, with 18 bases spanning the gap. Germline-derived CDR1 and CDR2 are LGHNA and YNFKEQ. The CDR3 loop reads CASSQHSRPASSYEQYF. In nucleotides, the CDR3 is TGTGCCAGCAGCCAGCACTCCCGGCCAGCGAGCTCCTACGAGCAGTACTTC.